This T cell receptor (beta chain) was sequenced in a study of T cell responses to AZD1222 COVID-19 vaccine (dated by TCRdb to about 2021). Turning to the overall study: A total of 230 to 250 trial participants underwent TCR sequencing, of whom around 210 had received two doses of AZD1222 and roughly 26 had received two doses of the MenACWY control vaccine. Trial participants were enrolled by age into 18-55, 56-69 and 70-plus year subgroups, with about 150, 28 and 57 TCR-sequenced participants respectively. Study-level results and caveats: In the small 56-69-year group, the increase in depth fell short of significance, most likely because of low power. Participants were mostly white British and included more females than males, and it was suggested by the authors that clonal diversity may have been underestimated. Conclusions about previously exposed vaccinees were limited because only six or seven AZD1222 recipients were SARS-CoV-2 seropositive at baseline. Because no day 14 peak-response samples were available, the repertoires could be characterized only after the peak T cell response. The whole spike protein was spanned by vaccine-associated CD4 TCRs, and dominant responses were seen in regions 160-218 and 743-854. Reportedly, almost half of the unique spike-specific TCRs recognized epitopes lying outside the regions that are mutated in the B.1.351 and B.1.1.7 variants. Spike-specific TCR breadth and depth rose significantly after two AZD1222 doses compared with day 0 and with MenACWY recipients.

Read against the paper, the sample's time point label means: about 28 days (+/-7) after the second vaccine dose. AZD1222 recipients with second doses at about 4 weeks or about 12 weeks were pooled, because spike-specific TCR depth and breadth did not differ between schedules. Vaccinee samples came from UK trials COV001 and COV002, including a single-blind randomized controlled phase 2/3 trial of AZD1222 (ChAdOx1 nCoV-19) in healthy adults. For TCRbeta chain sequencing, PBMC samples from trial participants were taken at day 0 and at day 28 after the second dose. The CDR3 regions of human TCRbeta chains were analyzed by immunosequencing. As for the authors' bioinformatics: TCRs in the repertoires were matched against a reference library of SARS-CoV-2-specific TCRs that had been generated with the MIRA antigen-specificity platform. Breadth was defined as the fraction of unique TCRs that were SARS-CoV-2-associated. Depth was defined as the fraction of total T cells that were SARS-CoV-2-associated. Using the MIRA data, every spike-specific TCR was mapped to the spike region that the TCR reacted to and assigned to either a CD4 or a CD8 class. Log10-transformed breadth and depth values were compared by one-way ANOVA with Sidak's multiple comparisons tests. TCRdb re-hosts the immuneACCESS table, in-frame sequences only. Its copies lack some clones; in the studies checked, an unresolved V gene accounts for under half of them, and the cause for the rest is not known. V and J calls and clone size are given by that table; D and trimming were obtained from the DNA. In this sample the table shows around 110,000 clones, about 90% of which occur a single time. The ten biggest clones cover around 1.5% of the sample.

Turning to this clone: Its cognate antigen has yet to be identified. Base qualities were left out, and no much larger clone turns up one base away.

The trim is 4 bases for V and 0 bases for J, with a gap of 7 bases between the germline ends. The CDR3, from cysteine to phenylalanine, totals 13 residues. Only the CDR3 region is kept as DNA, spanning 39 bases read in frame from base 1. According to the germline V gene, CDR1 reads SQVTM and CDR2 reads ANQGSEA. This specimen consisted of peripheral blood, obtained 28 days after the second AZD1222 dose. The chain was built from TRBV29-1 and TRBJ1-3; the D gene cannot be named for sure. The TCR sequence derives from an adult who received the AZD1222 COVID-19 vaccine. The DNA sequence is TGCAGCGTTGCTTCGGACTCTGGAAACACCATATATTTT. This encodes CSVASDSGNTIYF.